The TCR beta chain described here comes from a study of cytomegalovirus exposure and HLA in healthy donors. Germline values: CDR1 GTSNPN, CDR2 SVGIG (reference sequence). The CDR3 is made up of 11 amino acids. The V gene lost 8 bases and the J gene lost 6 bases, with 13 bases spanning the gap. Study-wide results and caveats: Trimming of TCR beta V- and J-genes showed a link, identified in a later analysis, to a missense DCLRE1C variant.

Worth noting for this clone: Its antigen is undetermined.

This PCR relied on a set of 60 Vbeta primers and 13 Jbeta primers. TCRdb keeps only in-frame clones here, not all; method: immunoSEQ multiplex PCR. The repertoire includes about 190,000 clones, around 81% of them detected once, and approximately 2% sits in the top ten. The sequence derives from a man aged 18 to 30 in good health and CMV-seronegative. Sequences were obtained from PBMCs. The chain is built from TRBV30 and TRBJ1-2; D call uncertain. For the CDR3, the DNA is TGTGCCGGGCTGTTCCACGATGGCTACACCTTC. This sequence encodes CAGLFHDGYTF.